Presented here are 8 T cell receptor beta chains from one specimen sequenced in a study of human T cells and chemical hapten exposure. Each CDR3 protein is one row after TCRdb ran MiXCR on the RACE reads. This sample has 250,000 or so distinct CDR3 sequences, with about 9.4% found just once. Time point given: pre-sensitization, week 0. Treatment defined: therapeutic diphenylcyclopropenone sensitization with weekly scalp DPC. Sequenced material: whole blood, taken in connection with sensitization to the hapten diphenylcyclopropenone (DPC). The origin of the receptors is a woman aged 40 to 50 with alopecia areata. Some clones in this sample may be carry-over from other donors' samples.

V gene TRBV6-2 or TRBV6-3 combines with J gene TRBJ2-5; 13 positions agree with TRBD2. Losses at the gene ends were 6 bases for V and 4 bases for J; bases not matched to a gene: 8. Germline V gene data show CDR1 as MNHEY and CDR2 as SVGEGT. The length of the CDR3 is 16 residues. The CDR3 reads CASSQGLAGFAETQYF. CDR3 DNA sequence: TGTGCCAGCAGCCAGGGACTAGCGGGATTTGCAGAGACCCAGTACTTC.

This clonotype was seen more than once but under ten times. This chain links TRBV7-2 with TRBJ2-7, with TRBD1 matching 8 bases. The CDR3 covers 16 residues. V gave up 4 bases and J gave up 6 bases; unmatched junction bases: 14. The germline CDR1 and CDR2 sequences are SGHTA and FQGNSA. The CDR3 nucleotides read TGTGCCAGCAGCTCAATCTCAGGGACAGGAGGTCGCGAGCAGTACTTC. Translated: CASSSISGTGGREQYF.

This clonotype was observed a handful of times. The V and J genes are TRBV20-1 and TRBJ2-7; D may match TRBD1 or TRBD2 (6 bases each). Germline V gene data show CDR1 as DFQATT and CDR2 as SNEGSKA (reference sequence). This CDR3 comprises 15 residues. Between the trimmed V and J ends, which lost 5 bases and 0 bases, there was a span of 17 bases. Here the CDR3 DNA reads TGCAGTGCTCGCCCCGCGGGACATAGCTCCTACGAGCAGTACTTC. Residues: CSARPAGHSSYEQYF.

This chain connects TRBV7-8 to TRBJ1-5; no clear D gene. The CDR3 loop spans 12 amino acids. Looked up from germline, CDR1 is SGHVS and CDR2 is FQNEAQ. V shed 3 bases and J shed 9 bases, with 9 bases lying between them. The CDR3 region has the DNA TGTGCCAGCAGCTTGGGTCTTGGGCCCCAGCATTTT. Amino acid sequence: CASSLGLGPQHF.

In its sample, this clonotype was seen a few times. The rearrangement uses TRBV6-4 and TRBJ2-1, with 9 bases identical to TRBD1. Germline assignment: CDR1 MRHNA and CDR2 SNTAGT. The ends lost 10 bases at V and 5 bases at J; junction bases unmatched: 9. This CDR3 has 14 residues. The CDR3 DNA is TGTGCCACTCAGATGGACAGGGGAGACAATGAGCAGTTCTTC. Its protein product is CATQMDRGDNEQFF.

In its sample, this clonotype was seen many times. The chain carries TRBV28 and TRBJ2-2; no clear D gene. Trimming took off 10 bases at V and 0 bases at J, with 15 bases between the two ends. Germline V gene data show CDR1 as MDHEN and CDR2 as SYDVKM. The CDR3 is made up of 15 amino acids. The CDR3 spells CATDRAISNTGELFF. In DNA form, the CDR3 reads TGTGCCACCGACCGGGCGATCTCGAACACCGGGGAGCTGTTTTTT.

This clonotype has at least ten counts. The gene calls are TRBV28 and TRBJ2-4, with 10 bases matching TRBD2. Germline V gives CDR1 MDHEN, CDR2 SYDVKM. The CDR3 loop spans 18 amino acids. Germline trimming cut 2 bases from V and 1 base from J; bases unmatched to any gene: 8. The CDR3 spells CASSLGLAGARAKNIQYF. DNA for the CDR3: TGTGCCAGCAGTTTAGGGCTAGCGGGAGCTCGGGCCAAAAACATTCAGTACTTC.

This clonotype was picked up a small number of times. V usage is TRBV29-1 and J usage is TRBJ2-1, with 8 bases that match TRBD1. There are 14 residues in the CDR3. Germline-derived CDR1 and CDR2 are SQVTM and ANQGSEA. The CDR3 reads CSYFGQYRGNEQFF. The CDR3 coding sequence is TGCAGTTACTTTGGCCAATACAGGGGGAATGAGCAGTTCTTC.